This T cell receptor beta chain was documented in a study of T cells in Graves' hyperthyroidism and ophthalmopathy. Study findings and constraints: Blood samples included most of the expanded thyroid clonotypes exceeding 0.001. By a 13 V-J model, ophthalmopathy was set apart from stable hyperthyroidism.

Amplification of TCR beta CDR3 regions used RNA as the template. HTBI primers were the set used in a first-round RT-PCR of the TCR CDR3. One entry per CDR3 protein results from TCRdb running MiXCR on the multiplex PCR reads. This sample has 660,000 or so distinct CDR3 sequences; just under 45% occur once, and the top ten carry 7% to 7.5%. Only a few counts were recorded for this clonotype. No antigen is known for it. The V gene end was trimmed by 4 bases and the J gene end by 3 bases; junction bases not matched to a gene: 6. Germline values: CDR1 SGHVS, CDR2 FNYEAQ. The CDR3 has 15 amino acids. Each diagnosis was grounded in clinical symptoms, serum thyroxine and TRAb, thyroid ultrasound, and orbital computed tomography.

The sequence was collected from an adult man with Graves' disease, either hyperthyroidism or ophthalmopathy (not recorded which). The rearrangement uses TRBV7-6 and TRBJ2-5, with 9 positions matching TRBD2. What was sequenced was peripheral blood or thyroid tissue (not recorded which). Here the CDR3 reads CASSSPASGKETQYF. CDR3 in DNA: TGTGCCAGCAGCTCCCCCGCTAGCGGGAAAGAGACCCAGTACTTC.